These T cell receptor beta chains were read from a single sample in a study of patients and donors after allogeneic stem cell transplantation. Each CDR3 protein is one row after TCRdb ran MiXCR on the RT-PCR reads. This repertoire shows 9,500 to 15,000 distinct CDR3 sequences, about 25% found once; its top ten account for 51%. The sample consisted of blood, either unsorted or a sorted T cell fraction (not recorded which). The receptor source for this set is a human donor who was either an allogeneic HSCT recipient or a stem cell or donor lymphocyte infusion donor (not recorded which). It is not recorded whose cells these are; they may come from a transplant donor. Both conserved end residues are part of each CDR3. Each record gives: CDR3 DNA, CDR3 protein, clone size, V gene, D gene, J gene, CDR3 length. The D gene is left open where the match is weak. Clone size is given for some rows only: seen once, a few or many times, or a class if the clone is expanded.

CDR3nt: TGTGCCACCAGTGATCAAGGCGAGACTCCTCATACGCAGTATTTT
CDR3aa: CATSDQGETPHTQYF
abundance: few
v_gene: TRBV24-1
d_gene: .
j_gene: TRBJ2-3
len: 15

CDR3nt: TGTGCCATCAAAGGACAGATGAACACTGAAGCTTTCTTT
CDR3aa: CAIKGQMNTEAFF
abundance: .
v_gene: TRBV10-3
d_gene: .
j_gene: TRBJ1-1
len: 13

CDR3nt: TGTGCCAGCAGTTGGGATTGGGTAGCCAAAAACATTCAGTACTTC
CDR3aa: CASSWDWVAKNIQYF
abundance: .
v_gene: TRBV12-3/TRBV12-4
d_gene: .
j_gene: TRBJ2-4
len: 15

CDR3nt: TGTGCCAGCAGTTTTGAAGGAGTGACAGGGGAGTACTATGGCTACACCTTC
CDR3aa: CASSFEGVTGEYYGYTF
abundance: .
v_gene: TRBV12-3/TRBV12-4
d_gene: TRBD1
j_gene: TRBJ1-2
len: 17

CDR3nt: TGCGCCAGCAGCTTGGGCCAGGGAGGCAATCAGCCCCAGCATTTT
CDR3aa: CASSLGQGGNQPQHF
abundance: many
v_gene: TRBV5-1
d_gene: .
j_gene: TRBJ1-5
len: 15

CDR3nt: TGCAGTGCTCCGGACACTAGCACTGAAGCTTTCTTT
CDR3aa: CSAPDTSTEAFF
abundance: many
v_gene: TRBV20-1
d_gene: .
j_gene: TRBJ1-1
len: 12

CDR3nt: TGTGCCAGCAGTTTAGACGGGGGGGAGACCCAGTACTTC
CDR3aa: CASSLDGGETQYF
abundance: .
v_gene: TRBV12-3/TRBV12-4
d_gene: TRBD2
j_gene: TRBJ2-5
len: 13

CDR3nt: TGTGCCAGCTCTTCCGGGACTAGCGCAAGCTCCTACGAGCAGTACTTC
CDR3aa: CASSSGTSASSYEQYF
abundance: once
v_gene: TRBV18
d_gene: TRBD2
j_gene: TRBJ2-7
len: 16

CDR3nt: TGTGCCAGCAGCTTAGCCGATCAGCCCCAGCATTTT
CDR3aa: CASSLADQPQHF
abundance: .
v_gene: TRBV7-2
d_gene: .
j_gene: TRBJ1-5
len: 12

CDR3nt: TGTGCCAGCAGTTTAATCGGTTCCGGGGAGCTGTTTTTT
CDR3aa: CASSLIGSGELFF
abundance: few
v_gene: TRBV12-3/TRBV12-4
d_gene: .
j_gene: TRBJ2-2
len: 13

CDR3nt: TGCGCCAGCAGCCCAGGTGGCGGGAGCCCATACAATGAGCAGTTCTTC
CDR3aa: CASSPGGGSPYNEQFF
abundance: many
v_gene: TRBV4-3
d_gene: TRBD2
j_gene: TRBJ2-1
len: 16

CDR3nt: TGTGCCAGCAGTGTCTCCGGCCGGACTGAAGCTTTCTTT
CDR3aa: CASSVSGRTEAFF
abundance: .
v_gene: TRBV6-2/TRBV6-3
d_gene: .
j_gene: TRBJ1-1
len: 13

CDR3nt: TGTGCCAGCAGTTTAGGACAGGGGCGCAATTCACCCCTCCACTTT
CDR3aa: CASSLGQGRNSPLHF
abundance: few
v_gene: TRBV12-3/TRBV12-4
d_gene: TRBD1
j_gene: TRBJ1-6
len: 15

CDR3nt: TGTGCCTCACTAGGGGTGGATAATTCACCCCTCCACTTT
CDR3aa: CASLGVDNSPLHF
abundance: once
v_gene: TRBV30
d_gene: .
j_gene: TRBJ1-6
len: 13

CDR3nt: TGCAGCGTTATGTCCGGAAACACCATATATTTT
CDR3aa: CSVMSGNTIYF
abundance: many
v_gene: TRBV29-1
d_gene: .
j_gene: TRBJ1-3
len: 11

CDR3nt: TGTGCCATCAGTGAGTCCCTCGGTGGGACAAGGAACTATGGCTACACCTTC
CDR3aa: CAISESLGGTRNYGYTF
abundance: few
v_gene: TRBV10-3
d_gene: .
j_gene: TRBJ1-2
len: 17

CDR3nt: TGCAGTGCTCCGGCTGGCTACACCTTC
CDR3aa: CSAPAGYTF
abundance: many
v_gene: TRBV20-1
d_gene: .
j_gene: TRBJ1-2
len: 9

CDR3nt: TGTGCCAGCAGTTACTCGAGCCCGTCAGATACGCAGTATTTT
CDR3aa: CASSYSSPSDTQYF
abundance: .
v_gene: TRBV6-5
d_gene: .
j_gene: TRBJ2-3
len: 14

CDR3nt: TGTGCCAGCTCGGGCTCTGGGGCCAACGTCCTGACTTTC
CDR3aa: CASSGSGANVLTF
abundance: once
v_gene: TRBV7-3
d_gene: .
j_gene: TRBJ2-6
len: 13

CDR3nt: TGTGCCAGCAATCTCCGGGACGGGAGATACAATGAGCAGTTCTTC
CDR3aa: CASNLRDGRYNEQFF
abundance: medium-sized
v_gene: TRBV12-3/TRBV12-4
d_gene: .
j_gene: TRBJ2-1
len: 15

CDR3nt: TGTGCCAGCAGCGTACTAGCGGGAGTGGAGACCCAGTACTTC
CDR3aa: CASSVLAGVETQYF
abundance: .
v_gene: TRBV9
d_gene: TRBD2
j_gene: TRBJ2-5
len: 14

CDR3nt: TGTGCCAGCAGCCAAGATCTGTCCTATGGCTACACCTTC
CDR3aa: CASSQDLSYGYTF
abundance: many
v_gene: TRBV4-2
d_gene: .
j_gene: TRBJ1-2
len: 13

CDR3nt: TGTGCCAGCAGTGAGTGGGGCGGCAATCAGCCCCAGCATTTT
CDR3aa: CASSEWGGNQPQHF
abundance: few
v_gene: TRBV2
d_gene: .
j_gene: TRBJ1-5
len: 14

CDR3nt: TGTGCCAGCAGCCAGGGACAGGGTAGCAATCAGCCCCAGCATTTT
CDR3aa: CASSQGQGSNQPQHF
abundance: medium-sized
v_gene: TRBV12-3/TRBV12-4
d_gene: TRBD1
j_gene: TRBJ1-5
len: 15

CDR3nt: TGTGCCAGCAGCTTCTGGGGCTCCTACAATGAGCAGTTCTTC
CDR3aa: CASSFWGSYNEQFF
abundance: .
v_gene: TRBV5-5
d_gene: .
j_gene: TRBJ2-1
len: 14

CDR3nt: TGCAGTGCTATCAGGACAGGAGCAAACTATGGCTACACCTTC
CDR3aa: CSAIRTGANYGYTF
abundance: few
v_gene: TRBV20-1
d_gene: TRBD1
j_gene: TRBJ1-2
len: 14

CDR3nt: TGTGCCAGCAAGTCCGGGTTGAACACTGAAGCTTTCTTT
CDR3aa: CASKSGLNTEAFF
abundance: .
v_gene: TRBV25-1
d_gene: .
j_gene: TRBJ1-1
len: 13

CDR3nt: TGCGCCAGCAGCCCTCGGGGAACTGAAGCTTTCTTT
CDR3aa: CASSPRGTEAFF
abundance: few
v_gene: TRBV5-1
d_gene: .
j_gene: TRBJ1-1
len: 12

CDR3nt: TGTGCCAGCAGCTTAGTCGTCTTGGCCTCTGGAAACACCATATATTTT
CDR3aa: CASSLVVLASGNTIYF
abundance: .
v_gene: TRBV11-2
d_gene: .
j_gene: TRBJ1-3
len: 16

CDR3nt: TGTGCCAGCAGTGAAACAGGGGGCCGGCAGCCCCAGCATTTT
CDR3aa: CASSETGGRQPQHF
abundance: many
v_gene: TRBV6-1
d_gene: TRBD1
j_gene: TRBJ1-5
len: 14

CDR3nt: TGCGCCAGCAGCCCAGGCTACCCGGGCAATGAGCAGTTCTTC
CDR3aa: CASSPGYPGNEQFF
abundance: few
v_gene: TRBV5-1
d_gene: .
j_gene: TRBJ2-1
len: 14

CDR3nt: TGTGCCAGCAGTTTCTTCGGGACGAACACTGAAGCTTTCTTT
CDR3aa: CASSFFGTNTEAFF
abundance: few
v_gene: TRBV27
d_gene: .
j_gene: TRBJ1-1
len: 14

CDR3nt: TGTGCCAGCAGCTTAGACAGGTTGAACACTGAAGCTTTCTTT
CDR3aa: CASSLDRLNTEAFF
abundance: many
v_gene: TRBV11-2
d_gene: .
j_gene: TRBJ1-1
len: 14

CDR3nt: TGCGCCAGCAGCTTGTTTAGGCGGGGGAGCACAGATACGCAGTATTTT
CDR3aa: CASSLFRRGSTDTQYF
abundance: once
v_gene: TRBV5-1
d_gene: TRBD2
j_gene: TRBJ2-3
len: 16

CDR3nt: TGTGCCTGGAGCCGACAGGGGGTAACTGAAGCTTTCTTT
CDR3aa: CAWSRQGVTEAFF
abundance: few
v_gene: TRBV30
d_gene: TRBD1
j_gene: TRBJ1-1
len: 13

CDR3nt: TGCGCCAGCAGCAGGGGGTGGGACACTGAAGCTTTCTTT
CDR3aa: CASSRGWDTEAFF
abundance: medium-sized
v_gene: TRBV4-3
d_gene: .
j_gene: TRBJ1-1
len: 13

CDR3nt: TGCGCCAGCAGCACGGGACTAGCGGGAGGGATAAGCTCCTACAATGAGCAGTTCTTC
CDR3aa: CASSTGLAGGISSYNEQFF
abundance: medium-sized
v_gene: TRBV5-1
d_gene: TRBD2
j_gene: TRBJ2-1
len: 19

CDR3nt: TGTGCCAGCAAGAAGACCGGGGAGCTGTTTTTT
CDR3aa: CASKKTGELFF
abundance: .
v_gene: TRBV27
d_gene: .
j_gene: TRBJ2-2
len: 11

CDR3nt: TGCGCCAGCAGTGAGGGTCGGCTCTATGGCTACACCTTC
CDR3aa: CASSEGRLYGYTF
abundance: .
v_gene: TRBV5-1
d_gene: .
j_gene: TRBJ1-2
len: 13

CDR3nt: TGTGCCAGCAGCTCCGGGACAGGCAACAATCGGCCCCAGCATTTT
CDR3aa: CASSSGTGNNRPQHF
abundance: many
v_gene: TRBV5-6
d_gene: TRBD1
j_gene: TRBJ1-5
len: 15

CDR3nt: TGCGCCAGCAGCCGGTACGAGGACACTGAAGCTTTCTTT
CDR3aa: CASSRYEDTEAFF
abundance: .
v_gene: TRBV4-3
d_gene: .
j_gene: TRBJ1-1
len: 13

CDR3nt: TGTGCCATCAGATCCGGGACAGGGAGATACGAGCAGTACTTC
CDR3aa: CAIRSGTGRYEQYF
abundance: few
v_gene: TRBV10-3
d_gene: TRBD1
j_gene: TRBJ2-7
len: 14

CDR3nt: TGTGCCAGCAGTCTCCCTACCATGACAGTAGACACTGAAGCTTTCTTT
CDR3aa: CASSLPTMTVDTEAFF
abundance: few
v_gene: TRBV28
d_gene: .
j_gene: TRBJ1-1
len: 16

CDR3nt: TGTGCCAGCAGTACCGGGACTACCAACACCGGGGAGCTGTTTTTT
CDR3aa: CASSTGTTNTGELFF
abundance: few
v_gene: TRBV28
d_gene: TRBD2
j_gene: TRBJ2-2
len: 15

CDR3nt: TGTGCCAGCTCACCACCGGGGCGCGGCTATGGCTACACCTTC
CDR3aa: CASSPPGRGYGYTF
abundance: few
v_gene: TRBV18
d_gene: .
j_gene: TRBJ1-2
len: 14

CDR3nt: TGTGCCAGCAGTTTATCGGACAGGGGATTCGGGGAGCTGTTTTTT
CDR3aa: CASSLSDRGFGELFF
abundance: few
v_gene: TRBV27
d_gene: TRBD1
j_gene: TRBJ2-2
len: 15